This entry features one T cell receptor beta chain sequence. These data are taken from a study of blood T cell repertoires in COVID-19. Across the whole study: The United States, Italy and Spain supplied acute and convalescent COVID-19 samples. Sources were T cells, B-cell-depleted T cells, or PBMCs; the material itself was cDNA or gDNA.

The germline V and J ends were trimmed by 0 bases and 1 base, with 10 bases remaining between them. Per germline, CDR1 GTSNPN and CDR2 SVGIG (reference sequence). This CDR3 has 15 residues. In the original analysis: Reference gene primer amplification gave nucleated cell count estimates. Sequenced by immunoSEQ multiplex PCR; TCRdb stores in-frame clones only, minus some. V, J and clone size were drawn from that table, and D and trimming were deduced from the DNA. The table shows 95,000 to 150,000 clones, with 88% occurring only once. The chain recombines TRBV30 with TRBJ1-3; D perhaps matches TRBD1 (5 bases). The receptor was derived from a human donor in a cohort sampled during active COVID-19. The source material was peripheral blood. CDR3 sequence reads: CAWSVWGLSGNTIYF. The CDR3 DNA follows: TGTGCCTGGAGTGTTTGGGGCTTATCTGGAAACACCATATATTTT.